Following are 7 T cell receptor beta chains from one sample sequenced in a study of CD8 T cells in Susac syndrome. Random hexamers were used to reverse transcribe an amount of about 0.45 to 1 ug RNA. TCRdb called the immunoSEQ multiplex PCR reads again in MiXCR, with one record for every CDR3 protein. The data hold some 80,000 distinct CDR3 sequences, with approximately 94% observed a single time. What was sequenced was CD8+ T cells from PBMCs. These receptors all come from a human donor in good health.

The V and J genes are TRBV24-1 and TRBJ2-1, with a possible D match to TRBD1 (5 bases). The germline V gene encodes CDR1 KGHDR and CDR2 SFDVKD. V gave up 9 bases and J gave up 9 bases, with 20 bases separating them. The CDR3 is 14 residues long. CDR3 in amino acids: CATSVTGIDFEQFF. As DNA, the CDR3 is TGTGCCACCTCGGTTACAGGAATCGATTTTGAGCAGTTCTTC.

This chain joins TRBV20-1 and TRBJ1-4; TRBD1 matches 10 bases. The germline V gene encodes CDR1 DFQATT and CDR2 SNEGSKA (reference sequence). V shed 4 bases and J 0 bases; nucleotides not matched to a gene: 5. The CDR3 totals 16 residues. Written as DNA, the CDR3 is TGCAGTGCTATCTCGACAGGGGGCGCAACTAATGAAAAACTGTTTTTT. This translates into CSAISTGGATNEKLFF.

The chain carries TRBV13 and TRBJ2-1, with TRBD2 matching 10 bases. Germline CDR1 and CDR2: PRHDT and FYEKMQ (reference sequence). Trimming removed 5 bases from V and 9 bases from J; junction bases left unmatched: 10. The CDR3 is 15 amino acids. The CDR3 is CASSRGLAGEGEQFF. CDR3 DNA sequence: TGTGCCAGCAGCAGGGGGCTAGCGGGAGAGGGTGAGCAGTTCTTC.

The V gene is TRBV7-8, the J gene TRBJ1-1; D ambiguous. In germline, CDR1 is SGHVS, CDR2 FQNEAQ. V was cut by 1 base and J by 11 bases, with 11 bases left in between. This CDR3 contains 12 residues. CDR3 nucleotides: TGTGCCAGCAGCTTAGGAGGACGTGGGGCTTTCTTT. Protein sequence: CASSLGGRGAFF.

The rearrangement uses TRBV12-3 or TRBV12-4 and TRBJ2-1, with D uncertain. The CDR3 covers 13 residues. V was trimmed by 3 bases and J by 9 bases, leaving 12 bases between them. The CDR3: CASSLPPRFEQFF. CDR3 DNA sequence: TGTGCCAGCAGTTTGCCCCCCCGTTTTGAGCAGTTCTTC.

This clonotype was detected only a few times. The rearrangement uses TRBV19 and TRBJ1-1; D might be TRBD1 (6 bases). CDR1 is LNHDA and CDR2 is SQIVND in the germline V gene (reference sequence). This CDR3 region has 16 residues. The V end lost 2 bases, the J end lost 4 bases, and 17 bases lay between the germline ends. Here the CDR3 DNA reads TGTGCCAGTAGTATAATGGGGGGGGCCGGGGGCACTGAAGCTTTCTTT. Protein: CASSIMGGAGGTEAFF.

The rearrangement joins TRBV4-1 to TRBJ2-2, with D possibly matching TRBD1 (6 bases). The CDR3 runs to 12 residues. Germline values: CDR1 MGHRA, CDR2 YSYEKL. Trimming shortened V by 4 bases and J by 7 bases, and 7 bases separated the two germline ends. The CDR3 DNA reads TGCGCCAGCAGCCCAGGGGTCGGGGAGCTGTTTTTT. Translation: CASSPGVGELFF.